One TCR beta chain is described in this entry. Germline CDR1 reads SGHTA; CDR2 reads FQGNSA. The CDR3 loop spans 18 amino acids. Germline trimming cut 5 bases from V and 0 bases from J; bases unmatched to any gene: 14. This specimen comes from a study of blood T cell repertoires in COVID-19. Turning to the study itself: The analysed material was cDNA or gDNA that came from T cells, B-cell-depleted T cells, or PBMCs.

TCRdb's copy holds only in-frame clones and misses some; the assay was immunoSEQ multiplex PCR. Of some 11,000 clones listed, about three quarters are singletons. Sequences were obtained from peripheral blood. This TCR derives from a human donor in a cohort sampled during active COVID-19. J is TRBJ2-7 and V is TRBV7-2; 9 bases fit TRBD2. Written as DNA, the CDR3 is TGTGCCAGCAGCCCGGCCCGAACTAGCGGGCGGAGCTCCTACGAGCAGTACTTC. It yields the protein CASSPARTSGRSSYEQYF. Based on the CDR3 plus reference TRBV7-2 and TRBJ2-7, the full variable domain is GAGVSQSPSNKVTEKGKDVELRCDPISGHTALYWYRQSLGQGLEFLIYFQGNSAPDKSGLPSDRFSAERTGGSVSTLTIQRTQQEDSAVYLCASSPARTSGRSSYEQYFGPGTRLTVT.